The 11 T cell receptor beta chains listed next were all sequenced from one sample in a study of molecular identifiers for immune sequencing clone quantification. TCRdb re-called the PCR reads through MiXCR, storing one row per CDR3 protein. The table has 490,000 or so distinct CDR3 sequences, 25% seen once. The source material was naive CD8+ T cells from blood, with Jurkat cell RNA spiked in. The subset here: FACS-sorted CD8+CD4-CCR7+CD45RA+ naive T cells. The source of these receptors is a human donor in good health. Some libraries in this study had Jurkat cell RNA spiked in.

This clonotype was seen at least ten times. The chain links TRBV7-9 to TRBJ1-1; no firm D call. The CDR3 extends over 13 amino acids. Germline V gives CDR1 SEHNR, CDR2 FQNEAQ (reference sequence). The germline V and J ends were trimmed by 2 bases and 8 bases, with 12 bases remaining between them. CDR3 nucleotides: TGTGCCAGCAGCTTAACCGACGGGAAGGAAGCTTTCTTT. It translates to CASSLTDGKEAFF.

The rearrangement uses TRBV4-1 and TRBJ1-1; possibly TRBD1 for D (6 bases). CDR1 is MGHRA and CDR2 is YSYEKL in the germline V gene. The CDR3 has 15 residues. The V and J ends lost 2 bases and 4 bases respectively, with 14 bases between them. Here the CDR3 DNA reads TGCGCCAGCAGCCAATACCCGGGGGCCAGCACTGAAGCTTTCTTT. Protein: CASSQYPGASTEAFF.

As regards this clonotype: A much larger clone differs by one base, so this may be a read error. The chain carries TRBV12-3 or TRBV12-4 and TRBJ2-3, with TRBD2 matching over 8 bases. The junction had 15 bases not matched to a gene; V was cut back by 8 bases and J by 2 bases. The CDR3 loop spans 17 amino acids. DNA of the CDR3: TGTGCCAGCGGTTCATCCCAGCGGGGGAGGGCCACAGATACGCAGTATTTT. It is translated as CASGSSQRGRATDTQYF.

Only a few counts were recorded for this clonotype. The rearrangement links TRBV4-1 to TRBJ2-7; 15 nucleotides match TRBD2. Germline V gene lookup returns CDR1 MGHRA and CDR2 YSYEKL. The length of the CDR3 is 15 residues. V dropped 3 bases and J dropped 4; count of bases not matched to a gene: 1. CDR3 loop: CASSHGTSGGYEQYF. CDR3 sequence (DNA): TGCGCCAGCAGCCACGGGACTAGCGGGGGGTACGAGCAGTACTTC.

CDR3 loop: CATSWPGNSYEQYF. CDR3 nucleotides: TGTGCCACCAGTTGGCCCGGCAACTCCTACGAGCAGTACTTC. The chain joins TRBV19 to TRBJ2-7, with D unresolved. Germline V gene lookup returns CDR1 LNHDA and CDR2 SQIVND (reference sequence). The CDR3 contains 14 residues. Between the trimmed V and J ends, which lost 10 bases and 0 bases, there was a span of 16 bases.

This clonotype was seen repeatedly, ten times or more. The CDR3 sequence is CASSPGLYYEQYF. In DNA, the CDR3 is TGTGCCAGCAGCCCGGGACTATACTACGAGCAGTACTTC. This chain links TRBV28 with TRBJ2-7, with TRBD2 matching over 7 bases. The CDR3 is 13 amino acids. The V gene's germline CDR1 is MDHEN and CDR2 SYDVKM. V dropped 6 bases and J dropped 3; count of bases not matched to a gene: 5.

This clonotype was recorded many times. J is TRBJ2-7 and V is TRBV28; tentatively, D is TRBD1 (5 bases). The germline V gene encodes CDR1 MDHEN and CDR2 SYDVKM. The CDR3 covers 12 residues. The V and J ends lost 7 bases and 2 bases respectively, with 9 bases between them. CDR3 residues: CASMGQTYEQYF. For the CDR3, the DNA is TGTGCCAGCATGGGGCAGACCTACGAGCAGTACTTC. Supplemented by reference TRBV28 and TRBJ2-7, the full variable domain reads DVKVTQSSRYLVKRTGEKVFLECVQDMDHENMFWYRQDPGLGLRLIYFSYDVKMKEKGDIPEGYSVSREKKERFSLILESASTNQTSMYLCASMGQTYEQYFGPGTRLTVT.

V usage is TRBV20-1 and J usage is TRBJ2-5; D perhaps matches TRBD2 (5 bases). This CDR3 is 16 amino acids long. Trimming took 0 bases from V and 4 from J, leaving 18 bases between them. CDR1 and CDR2 from the germline V gene are DFQATT and SNEGSKA (reference sequence). The CDR3 sequence is CSARDPQRRKGETQYF. In DNA, the CDR3 is TGCAGTGCTAGAGACCCCCAGCGGAGAAAGGGAGAGACCCAGTACTTC.

This clonotype was seen a handful of times. The genes are TRBV19 and TRBJ1-1, with no clear D. The germline V gene has CDR1 LNHDA and CDR2 SQIVND (reference sequence). This CDR3 contains 16 residues. The V end was cut by 1 base, the J end by 3 bases, with 15 bases between. The CDR3 sequence is CASSIGWRQAYTEAFF. In nucleotides, the CDR3 is TGTGCCAGTAGTATAGGATGGCGGCAGGCCTACACTGAAGCTTTCTTT.

This clonotype occurred many times. The J gene is TRBJ2-7, the V gene TRBV12-3 or TRBV12-4; 9 bases agree with TRBD1. The CDR3 extends over 16 amino acids. J was trimmed by 1 base and V by 6 bases; bases with no gene match: 10. The CDR3 loop is CASSESRDRASYEQYF. For the CDR3, the DNA is TGTGCCAGCAGCGAGAGCCGGGACAGGGCGTCCTACGAGCAGTACTTC.

The chain employs TRBV4-3 and TRBJ2-7; D is perhaps TRBD1 (5 bases). CDR3 length: 15 amino acids. In germline, CDR1 is LGHNA, CDR2 YSLEER. V lost 0 bases, J lost 4 bases, and 13 bases lay in between. This chain's CDR3 is CASSQDWKQVYEQYF. CDR3 nucleotides: TGCGCCAGCAGCCAAGATTGGAAACAGGTATACGAGCAGTACTTC.